The clone carrying this T cell receptor beta chain was seen repeatedly, ten times or more. These data belong to a study of naive and memory T cell subsets. Reverse transcription of blood and skin TCR RNA was primed at alpha and beta constant regions. The SP2 primer and nested alpha and beta constant region primers amplified ligated cDNA in four rounds. TCRdb passed the 5' RACE reads through MiXCR, listing each CDR3 protein once. The profile shows about 22,000 distinct CDR3 sequences, roughly 4% of them singletons. Germline values: CDR1 SGDLS, CDR2 YYNGEE. V was cut by 1 base and J by 2 bases, with 18 bases left in between. CDR3 length: 17 amino acids. Whole-blood samples were 2 to 2.5 ml of peripheral blood from healthy adult volunteers.

The chain joins TRBV9 to TRBJ1-1; tentative D call: TRBD1 (5 bases). The sequence came from a male donor in good health. CDR3 sequence: CASSVSSGGTLNTEAFF. The CDR3 nucleotides are TGTGCCAGCAGCGTATCCTCCGGGGGGACTCTTAACACTGAAGCTTTCTTT.